The following is a T cell receptor beta chain sequence with its context. Germline CDR1 and CDR2: SGHDN and FVKESK. This CDR3 is built from 16 residues. V shed 4 bases and J 3 bases; nucleotides not matched to a gene: 3. Here immunoSEQ multiplex PCR was the method, and the copy in TCRdb shows in-frame clones only, minus some. The repertoire consists of 70,000 or so clones, with 65% to 85% occurring once and the leading ten covering 1.3%. The data originate from a study of T cells in localized non-small cell lung cancer. The gene calls are TRBV14 and TRBJ2-6; 10 bases map to TRBD1. The sample was peripheral blood, taken before any cancer treatment. This TCR was sampled from a female donor at least 60 years old with stage I lung adenocarcinoma. CDR3 DNA: TGTGCCAGCAGCCGAGACAGGGGGCTTGGGGCCAACGTCCTGACTTTC. Its translation: CASSRDRGLGANVLTF.